The rows below give T cell receptor beta chains drawn from one sample of a study of blood T cells in healthy people across ages. TCRdb re-analysed the 5' RACE reads in MiXCR, keeping a single row per CDR3 protein. The top ten hold 25% to 35% of the sample, which has just over 800,000 distinct CDR3 sequences, roughly 60% seen once. Sequencing input: blood. Every receptor here comes from a young man in good health. CDR3s leave out the opening cysteine and the closing phenylalanine or tryptophan.

>TRBV9|TRBJ1-2
ASSVDMSVSYGYT
>TRBV4-1|TRBJ2-7
ASSQEVKLYEQY
>TRBV20-1|TRBJ1-4
SARGHEEKLF
>TRBV20-1|TRBJ2-3
SAALDTQY
>TRBV28|TRBJ1-6
ASSSGALRSPLH
>TRBV20-1|TRBJ2-5
SLLDRGPRETQY
>TRBV6-5|TRBJ1-2
ASSLGQGRRGGYT
>TRBV7-9|TRBJ2-7
ASKGQSYEQY
>TRBV29-1|TRBJ1-4
SVEGSTRTGTTNEKLF
>TRBV27|TRBJ1-2
ASSSPGQGSYGYT
>TRBV7-9|.
ASSSRSARVGEQY
>TRBV4-3|.
ASSQQQGSVGNEQY
>TRBV7-2|TRBJ2-5
ASSYLAVQETQY
>TRBV29-1|TRBJ1-2
SVNNRDNYGYT
>TRBV29-1|TRBJ2-3
SVVRDNTDTQY
>TRBV9|TRBJ2-1
ASSVGAGLF
>TRBV7-2|TRBJ2-3
ASSLRGQLSADTQY
>TRBV5-6|TRBJ2-5
ASSRDRGPYQETQY
>TRBV9|TRBJ2-7
ASSATSGAYEQY
>TRBV10-3|TRBJ2-3
AISERAGGPTDTQY
>TRBV27|TRBJ2-7
ASSLRTGDWY
>TRBV7-3|TRBJ2-7
ASSPAGGDYEQY